This TCR beta chain appears in the sequencing data of a study of T cells in Graves' hyperthyroidism and ophthalmopathy. Study observations and caveats: A median around six months before onset, the model predicted ophthalmopathy. Clonotypes that were expanded in thyroid above 0.001 mostly appeared in blood too.

Researchers took RNA transcripts and amplified the TCR beta CDR3 regions from them. Carried out on the TCR CDR3, a first-round RT-PCR used the HTBI primer set. TCRdb re-analysed the multiplex PCR reads in MiXCR, keeping a single row per CDR3 protein. This table holds about 410,000 distinct CDR3 sequences, roughly 15% found once. This clonotype was counted only a few times. What it recognizes is unknown. Clinical Activity Scores of at least 3, NOSPECS grades of at least 4 and durations under 3 months characterized ophthalmopathy patients. An approximately 10 ml volume of fresh peripheral blood provided the PBMCs. V lost 0 bases to trimming and J lost 8 bases, with 10 bases between them. The CDR3 extends over 14 amino acids. The V gene's germline CDR1 is SGHDN and CDR2 FVKESK.

Sequenced material: blood. The rearrangement uses TRBV14 and TRBJ1-4; D is ambiguous. The receptor's source is a man younger than 30 with Graves' ophthalmopathy. The CDR3 spells CASSQDYGGEKLFF. CDR3 nucleotide sequence: TGTGCCAGCAGCCAAGATTACGGTGGCGAAAAACTGTTTTTT.